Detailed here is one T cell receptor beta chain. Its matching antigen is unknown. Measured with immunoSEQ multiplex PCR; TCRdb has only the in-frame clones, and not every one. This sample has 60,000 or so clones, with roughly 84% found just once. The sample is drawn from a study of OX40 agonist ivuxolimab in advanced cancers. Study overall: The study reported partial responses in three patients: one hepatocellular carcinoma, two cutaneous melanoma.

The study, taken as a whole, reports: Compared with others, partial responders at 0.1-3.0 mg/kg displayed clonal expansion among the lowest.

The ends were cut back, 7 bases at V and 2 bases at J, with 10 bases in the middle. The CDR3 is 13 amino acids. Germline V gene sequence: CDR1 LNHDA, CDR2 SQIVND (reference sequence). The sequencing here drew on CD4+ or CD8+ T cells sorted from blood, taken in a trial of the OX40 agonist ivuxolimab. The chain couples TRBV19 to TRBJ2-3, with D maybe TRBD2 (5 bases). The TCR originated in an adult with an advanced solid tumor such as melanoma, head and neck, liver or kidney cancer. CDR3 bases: TGTGCCAGTAATTACGGGATCACAGATACGCAGTATTTT. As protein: CASNYGITDTQYF.